Included here is one T cell receptor beta chain sequence, with context. Its antigen is still unknown. This record comes from a study of cytomegalovirus exposure and HLA in healthy donors. Findings of the study overall: Immune exposure was documented only through CMV serostatus.

Primers: 60 Vbeta forward and 13 Jbeta reverse. Using immunoSEQ multiplex PCR, the repertoire was profiled, and TCRdb retains in-frame clones only, with some absent. The sample consists of about 200,000 clones, roughly 78% of them appearing once. Specimen: PBMCs. The sequence derives from a girl under 18 in good health and CMV-seropositive.

CDR3 amino acids: CSAIGVTEAFF. The CDR3 region has the DNA TGCAGTGCTATCGGGGTCACTGAAGCTTTCTTT. The chain carries TRBV20-1 and TRBJ1-1; D remains ambiguous. Germline values: CDR1 DFQATT, CDR2 SNEGSKA (reference sequence). This CDR3 is 11 amino acids long. The V and J ends lost 4 bases and 4 bases respectively, with 7 bases between them.